The rows below give T cell receptor beta chains drawn from one sample of a study of blood T cell repertoires in COVID-19. Produced via immunoSEQ multiplex PCR; TCRdb's table is partial and in-frame only. The sample includes 210,000 or so clones, roughly 84% of them seen just once. Sample: peripheral blood. The receptors stem from a man in his forties or fifties with active or convalescent COVID-19. CDR3s include the opening cysteine and the closing phenylalanine or tryptophan. The order of the fields is CDR3 length, J gene, V gene, CDR3 protein.

cdr3_length: 14; j_call: TRBJ1-2; v_call: TRBV14; cdr3_aa: CASSQDGGADGYTF
cdr3_length: 12; j_call: TRBJ1-1; v_call: TRBV7-9; cdr3_aa: CASSPRTGIAFF
cdr3_length: 13; j_call: TRBJ1-3; v_call: TRBV12-3/TRBV12-4; cdr3_aa: CASSPSSGNTIYF
cdr3_length: 17; j_call: TRBJ1-2; v_call: TRBV4-1; cdr3_aa: CASSQTQNRVLNYGYTF
cdr3_length: 15; j_call: TRBJ1-2; v_call: TRBV7-9; cdr3_aa: CASSSLSGQLYGYTF
cdr3_length: 14; j_call: TRBJ2-7; v_call: TRBV5-4; cdr3_aa: CASSLAADRREQYF
cdr3_length: 14; j_call: TRBJ1-1; v_call: TRBV2; cdr3_aa: CASSGRTGAPEAFF
cdr3_length: 15; j_call: TRBJ2-1; v_call: TRBV9; cdr3_aa: CASSPSGGAYNEQFF
cdr3_length: 13; j_call: TRBJ2-5; v_call: TRBV5-6; cdr3_aa: CASTPVDQETQYF
cdr3_length: 16; j_call: TRBJ2-2; v_call: TRBV4-2; cdr3_aa: CASSQASGGAVGELFF
cdr3_length: 14; j_call: TRBJ1-5; v_call: TRBV25-1; cdr3_aa: CASSERQGGQPQHF
cdr3_length: 15; j_call: TRBJ2-1; v_call: TRBV30; cdr3_aa: CAWSVPWGGYNEQFF
cdr3_length: 13; j_call: TRBJ2-7; v_call: TRBV18; cdr3_aa: CASSPNQNGEQYF
cdr3_length: 18; j_call: TRBJ2-3; v_call: TRBV5-6; cdr3_aa: CASSLEGPQGYRTDTQYF
cdr3_length: 15; j_call: TRBJ1-5; v_call: TRBV28; cdr3_aa: CASTRDRLSNQPQHF
cdr3_length: 17; j_call: TRBJ2-3; v_call: TRBV30; cdr3_aa: CAWSPLRCGRNPDTQYF
cdr3_length: 14; j_call: TRBJ1-4; v_call: TRBV2; cdr3_aa: CASKEGLVGEKLFF
cdr3_length: 12; j_call: TRBJ1-2; v_call: TRBV28; cdr3_aa: CASSTSTDPNTF
cdr3_length: 14; j_call: TRBJ1-2; v_call: TRBV5-5; cdr3_aa: CASSSTGANYGYTF
cdr3_length: 16; j_call: TRBJ2-7; v_call: TRBV5-1; cdr3_aa: CASSFGAREGPYEQYF
cdr3_length: 15; j_call: TRBJ1-6; v_call: TRBV11-2; cdr3_aa: CASSAGPGSNSPLHF
cdr3_length: 15; j_call: TRBJ1-2; v_call: TRBV19; cdr3_aa: CASSPRTDFNYGYTF
cdr3_length: 15; j_call: TRBJ1-5; v_call: TRBV6-2/TRBV6-3; cdr3_aa: CASSYSRQGGQPQHF
cdr3_length: 15; j_call: TRBJ2-6; v_call: TRBV7-7; cdr3_aa: CASSLDRSGANVLTF
cdr3_length: 16; j_call: TRBJ1-4; v_call: TRBV9; cdr3_aa: CASSVEGRQGIEKLFF
cdr3_length: 17; j_call: TRBJ1-2; v_call: TRBV18; cdr3_aa: CASSPLPGDGLNYGYTF
cdr3_length: 16; j_call: TRBJ1-4; v_call: TRBV7-9; cdr3_aa: CASSFRQGRTNEKLFF
cdr3_length: 11; j_call: TRBJ1-1; v_call: TRBV19; cdr3_aa: CASSGNTEAFF